These 2 T cell receptor beta chains were all obtained from the same sample, sequenced in a study of Ad26.COV2.S vaccination and SARS-CoV-2 variants. Documented treatment: 19 received Ad26.COV2.S at low or high dose, single or two shots; roughly 5 received placebo; per-sample allocation not given. Material that was analyzed had been drawn on day 63 after the first vaccine or placebo injection. The table came from immunoSEQ multiplex PCR; TCRdb's copy has only in-frame clones and leaves some out. The table records roughly 320,000 clones, around 84% of them present only once. Sequences were derived from peripheral blood, sampled in a trial of Ad26.COV2.S vaccine versus placebo. The receptors were gathered from a person aged 18-60 years who received the Ad26.COV2.S COVID-19 vaccine or a placebo.

The chain uses TRBV5-1 and TRBJ2-3, with 8 bases matching TRBD1. The trim removed 4 bases at V and 2 bases at J, leaving 6 bases unmatched. Germline-derived CDR1 and CDR2 are SGHRS and YFSETQ. The CDR3 has 15 amino acids. CDR3 sequence reads: CASSRRTGPTDTQYF. In DNA form, the CDR3 reads TGCGCCAGCAGCCGGAGGACAGGGCCCACAGATACGCAGTATTTT.

The chain combines TRBV5-6 with TRBJ2-5; either TRBD1 or TRBD2 may fit D (6 bases each). The CDR3 totals 15 residues. Germline V lookup: CDR1 SGHDT, CDR2 YYEEEE. V was cut by 7 bases and J by 1 base, with 17 bases left in between. In nucleotides, the CDR3 is TGTGCCAGCGCATGGGGGGCGCCAGCCCAAGAGACCCAGTACTTC. It specifies CASAWGAPAQETQYF.